A selection of T cell receptor beta chains follows, all from one sample in a study of blood T cell repertoires in COVID-19. Produced via immunoSEQ multiplex PCR; TCRdb's table is partial and in-frame only. The repertoire has just under 150,000 clones, 70% to 90% of them found once; the top ten carry roughly 2.6%. The material sequenced was peripheral blood. These TCRs come from a human donor with acute or convalescent COVID-19. The donor label of this sample is uncertain. CDR3s include the opening cysteine and the closing phenylalanine or tryptophan. D genes are given only for firm matches. Part of the rows lack a size; the others show once, few, many or a class for expanded clones.

CASSIVGRQGDIYGYTF	TGTGCCAGTAGTATAGTGGGTCGCCAGGGTGACATCTATGGCTACACCTTC	NA	TRBV19	TRBJ1-2	NA
CASSGTVTSGELFF	TGTGCCAGCAGCGGCACAGTAACATCCGGGGAGCTGTTTTTT	NA	TRBV6-2/TRBV6-3	TRBJ2-2	NA
CASSLLGGAGNTIYF	TGTGCCAGCAGCTTGCTCGGGGGGGCTGGAAACACCATATATTTT	NA	TRBV5-4	TRBJ1-3	NA
CASRDLASSYNEQFF	TGTGCCAGCAGGGACCTAGCGAGCTCCTACAATGAGCAGTTCTTC	NA	TRBV7-8	TRBJ2-1	NA
CASSLEAGNEKLFF	TGCGCCAGCAGCTTGGAGGCAGGGAATGAAAAACTGTTTTTT	NA	TRBV5-1	TRBJ1-4	NA
CASRLDRVGQPQHF	TGTGCCAGCAGGCTGGACAGGGTTGGTCAGCCCCAGCATTTT	NA	TRBV6-6	TRBJ1-5	TRBD1
CASSYFRGYSGNTIYF	TGTGCCAGCAGTTACTTTCGGGGATACTCTGGAAACACCATATATTTT	once	TRBV6-2/TRBV6-3	TRBJ1-3	NA
CASSQGDRRSDEQYF	TGTGCCAGCAGCCAAGGGGACAGGAGGTCGGACGAGCAGTACTTC	NA	TRBV14	TRBJ2-7	TRBD1
CASSATIGQMNTEAFF	TGTGCCAGCAGCGCGACCATTGGACAAATGAACACTGAAGCTTTCTTT	NA	TRBV7-2	TRBJ1-1	NA
CASSPFSRDRGGYTF	TGTGCCAGCAGTCCCTTCTCCCGGGACAGGGGCGGCTACACCTTC	once	TRBV27	TRBJ1-2	TRBD1
CASSFLAIGHNQPQHF	TGTGCCAGCAGTTTTTTGGCAATTGGGCACAATCAGCCCCAGCATTTT	NA	TRBV28	TRBJ1-5	NA
CASSYRGQSNTEAFF	TGTGCCAGCAGTTACCGGGGACAGTCGAACACTGAAGCTTTCTTT	NA	TRBV6-5	TRBJ1-1	TRBD1
CSVAGRAYNEQFF	TGCAGCGTTGCAGGCAGGGCCTACAATGAGCAGTTCTTC	NA	TRBV29-1	TRBJ2-1	NA
CASSQDRGQETQYF	TGCGCCAGCAGCCAGGACAGGGGCCAAGAGACCCAGTACTTC	NA	TRBV5-1	TRBJ2-5	TRBD1
CASSYRTRGQVPRWDYGYTF	TGTGCCAGCAGTTACCGGACCCGGGGACAAGTTCCCCGCTGGGACTATGGCTACACCTTC	few	TRBV6-2/TRBV6-3	TRBJ1-2	NA
CASSYSRSGANVLTF	TGTGCCAGCTCGTACAGTCGCTCTGGGGCCAACGTCCTGACTTTC	NA	TRBV18	TRBJ2-6	NA
CASSFSQGTEAFF	TGCGCCAGCAGCTTTAGTCAGGGTACTGAAGCTTTCTTT	NA	TRBV5-1	TRBJ1-1	NA
CASSPGTELSYEQYF	TGTGCCAGCAGCCCGGGGACAGAGCTCTCCTACGAGCAGTACTTC	NA	TRBV7-2	TRBJ2-7	TRBD1
CASVWEDTQPQHF	TGTGCTAGTGTCTGGGAGGATACTCAGCCCCAGCATTTT	NA	TRBV12-5	TRBJ1-5	NA
CAWNWGGSSSEAFF	TGTGCCTGGAATTGGGGGGGCAGTTCGTCTGAAGCTTTCTTT	NA	TRBV30	TRBJ1-1	NA
CASSLTGANYGYTF	TGCGCCAGCAGCTTGACAGGGGCTAACTATGGCTACACCTTC	few	TRBV5-1	TRBJ1-2	TRBD1
CASSLVRFRENEQFF	TGTGCCAGCAGCTTAGTCCGTTTTCGGGAGAATGAGCAGTTCTTC	NA	TRBV7-2	TRBJ2-1	NA
CASSQWGQGTEPQHF	TGTGCCAGCAGTCAATGGGGACAGGGGACGGAGCCCCAGCATTTT	few	TRBV2	TRBJ1-5	TRBD1
CASSPGFGEIAYEQYF	TGTGCCAGCTCTCCCGGTTTTGGGGAGATCGCCTACGAGCAGTACTTC	NA	TRBV18	TRBJ2-7	NA
CASSIDTTGATNEKLFF	TGTGCCAGTAGTATAGACACAACAGGGGCGACCAATGAAAAACTGTTTTTT	NA	TRBV19	TRBJ1-4	TRBD1
CASSYLLQGKQYF	TGTGCCAGCAGTTACCTATTACAGGGCAAGCAGTACTTC	NA	TRBV6-2/TRBV6-3	TRBJ2-7	NA
CASSLEYPGLTDEQFF	TGCGCCAGCAGCTTGGAGTACCCAGGCCTTACTGATGAGCAGTTCTTC	NA	TRBV5-1	TRBJ2-1	NA
CASSRASAGGEKYF	TGTGCCAGCAGCCGAGCCTCGGCAGGGGGTGAAAAGTACTTC	NA	TRBV7-8	TRBJ2-4	TRBD1
CSVVFSRTGNTGELFF	TGCAGCGTTGTTTTTTCGAGGACAGGCAACACCGGGGAGCTGTTTTTT	NA	TRBV29-1	TRBJ2-2	TRBD1
CASSVGGSYEQYF	TGTGCCAGCAGCGTAGGAGGGTCCTACGAGCAGTACTTC	NA	TRBV9	TRBJ2-7	NA
CATSSPVGAVIKNIQYF	TGTGCCACCAGCAGTCCAGTGGGGGCGGTGATCAAAAACATTCAGTACTTC	NA	TRBV15	TRBJ2-4	NA
CASSSWGRRNTEAFF	TGTGCCAGCAGCTCGTGGGGGAGGAGGAACACTGAAGCTTTCTTT	NA	TRBV7-9	TRBJ1-1	NA
CASSQLDRVYGYTF	TGTGCCAGCAGCCAACTAGACAGGGTCTATGGCTACACCTTC	NA	TRBV7-9	TRBJ1-2	TRBD1
CASSSGEDYGYTF	TGCGCCAGCAGCTCAGGGGAAGACTATGGCTACACCTTC	few	TRBV5-1	TRBJ1-2	NA
CASATSGRAGPQETQYF	TGTGCCAGCGCGACTAGCGGGAGGGCTGGCCCCCAAGAGACCCAGTACTTC	NA	TRBV19	TRBJ2-5	TRBD2
CSVVIGGAKDTQYF	TGCAGCGTTGTCATAGGGGGAGCTAAAGATACGCAGTATTTT	NA	TRBV29-1	TRBJ2-3	NA
CASSARLATGGELFF	TGTGCCAGCAGCGCTCGACTAGCGACCGGCGGGGAGCTGTTTTTT	NA	TRBV9	TRBJ2-2	TRBD2
CASSWDTDYEQYF	TGTGCCAGCAGCTGGGACACTGACTACGAGCAGTACTTC	NA	TRBV14	TRBJ2-7	NA
CAIKTGDNEKLFF	TGTGCCATCAAAACAGGGGATAATGAAAAACTGTTTTTT	NA	TRBV10-3	TRBJ1-4	TRBD1
CASSPGTEQETQYF	TGCGCCAGCAGCCCGGGGACAGAACAAGAGACCCAGTACTTC	NA	TRBV5-1	TRBJ2-5	TRBD1
CAWSDPSGTGESPLHF	TGTGCCTGGAGTGACCCATCCGGGACAGGGGAATCACCCCTCCACTTT	NA	TRBV30	TRBJ1-6	TRBD1
CASSPGLVGTQYF	TGTGCCAGCAGCCCGGGACTAGTGGGGACGCAGTATTTT	NA	TRBV11-1	TRBJ2-3	TRBD2
CASSEAPGDTQYF	TGTGCCAGCAGTGAAGCGCCGGGGGATACGCAGTATTTT	NA	TRBV6-1	TRBJ2-3	NA
CASSLTTGTGVSPLHF	TGTGCCAGTAGTCTTACAACCGGGACAGGGGTGTCACCCCTCCACTTT	NA	TRBV19	TRBJ1-6	TRBD1
CASSSLSWRNYGYTF	TGTGCCAGCAGCTCACTATCGTGGAGGAACTATGGCTACACCTTC	NA	TRBV7-2	TRBJ1-2	NA
CATSEPTGSYEQYF	TGTGCCACCAGTGAACCGACAGGGTCCTACGAGCAGTACTTC	NA	TRBV24-1	TRBJ2-7	TRBD1
CSASGTGGGWTEAFF	TGCAGTGCTAGTGGGACAGGGGGAGGGTGGACTGAAGCTTTCTTT	NA	TRBV20-1	TRBJ1-1	TRBD1
CASSIRSGVVFYGYTF	TGTGCCAGTAGTATTCGTTCAGGGGTTGTTTTCTATGGCTACACCTTC	NA	TRBV19	TRBJ1-2	NA
CASSQGDWLNTEAFF	TGTGCCAGCAGCCAAGGAGATTGGTTGAACACTGAAGCTTTCTTT	few	TRBV3-1/TRBV3-2	TRBJ1-1	NA
CASSSIRGAGSNQPQHF	TGTGCCAGTAGTTCTATCAGGGGGGCCGGGAGCAATCAGCCCCAGCATTTT	NA	TRBV19	TRBJ1-5	TRBD1
CASSPAGVGHEQYF	TGTGCCAGCTCACCGGCGGGGGTGGGCCACGAGCAGTACTTC	NA	TRBV18	TRBJ2-7	TRBD2
CATSSWALGQGHEKLFF	TGTGCCACCAGCAGCTGGGCCCTGGGACAGGGGCACGAAAAACTGTTTTTT	NA	TRBV15	TRBJ1-4	TRBD1
CASSYFDRGEKLFF	TGTGCCAGCAGTTACTTCGACAGGGGCGAAAAACTGTTTTTT	NA	TRBV6-2/TRBV6-3	TRBJ1-4	TRBD1
CSASRRGSNQPQHF	TGCAGTGCTAGTAGGCGAGGGTCGAATCAGCCCCAGCATTTT	NA	TRBV20-1	TRBJ1-5	NA
CASSPGLLEPYEQYF	TGTGCCAGCTCACCAGGCCTACTAGAACCCTACGAGCAGTACTTC	once	TRBV18	TRBJ2-7	NA
CASSAENYGYTF	TGCGCCAGCAGCGCGGAAAACTATGGCTACACCTTC	NA	TRBV4-1	TRBJ1-2	NA
CASSPDRGQPQHF	TGTGCCAGCTCACCGGACAGGGGGCAGCCCCAGCATTTT	once	TRBV18	TRBJ1-5	TRBD1
CASSQEGQGGQPQHF	TGTGCCAGCAGCCAAGAGGGACAGGGAGGTCAGCCCCAGCATTTT	NA	TRBV4-2	TRBJ1-5	TRBD1
CASSEGLGSPLHF	TGTGCCAGCAGTGAAGGACTCGGTTCACCCCTCCACTTT	few	TRBV6-1	TRBJ1-6	NA
CASGSSNRDGYTF	TGTGCTAGTGGTTCCTCAAACAGGGATGGCTACACCTTC	NA	TRBV12-5	TRBJ1-2	NA